This TCR beta chain was observed in a study of T cell responses to AZD1222 COVID-19 vaccine. Study-level points and caveats: Females made up more of the donors, who were largely white British, and clonal diversity may have come out too low.

The germline V gene has CDR1 SGHDT and CDR2 YYEEEE. This CDR3 is built from 14 residues. Trimming removed 4 bases from V and 7 bases from J; junction bases left unmatched: 6. Libraries were prepared by immunoSEQ multiplex PCR; TCRdb keeps only in-frame clonotypes and omits some of them. The sample gives approximately 170,000 clones, 92% of which show up once; around 1.6% is in the top ten. Note on this clone: The antigen is not known.

The specimen comprised peripheral blood, sampled on day 0 of AZD1222 vaccination. This chain links TRBV5-6 with TRBJ1-5, with 9 nucleotides matching TRBD1. This receptor was identified in an adult in good health. The CDR3: CASSRRTGVQPQHF. DNA of the CDR3: TGTGCCAGCAGCCGACGGACAGGGGTGCAGCCCCAGCATTTT. Variable domain in full (rest from reference TRBV5-6 and TRBJ1-5): DAGVTQSPTHLIKTRGQQVTLRCSPKSGHDTVSWYQQALGQGPQFIFQYYEEEERQRGNFPDRFSGHQFPNYSSELNVNALLLGDSALYLCASSRRTGVQPQHFGDGTRLSIL.